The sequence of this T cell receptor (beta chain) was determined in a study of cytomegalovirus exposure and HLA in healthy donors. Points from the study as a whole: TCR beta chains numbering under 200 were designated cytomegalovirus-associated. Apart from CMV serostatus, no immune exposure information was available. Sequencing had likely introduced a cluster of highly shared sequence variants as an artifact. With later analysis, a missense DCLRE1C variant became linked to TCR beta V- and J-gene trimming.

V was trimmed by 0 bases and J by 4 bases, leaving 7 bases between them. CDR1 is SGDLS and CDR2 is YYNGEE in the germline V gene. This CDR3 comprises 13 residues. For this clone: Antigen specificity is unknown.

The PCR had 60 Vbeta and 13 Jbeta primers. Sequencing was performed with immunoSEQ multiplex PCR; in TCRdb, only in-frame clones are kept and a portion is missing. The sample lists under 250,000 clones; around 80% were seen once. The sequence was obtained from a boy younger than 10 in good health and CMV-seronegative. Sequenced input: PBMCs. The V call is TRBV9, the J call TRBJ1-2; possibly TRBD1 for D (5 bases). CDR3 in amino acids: CASSVAGRYGYTF. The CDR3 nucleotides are TGTGCCAGCAGCGTAGCAGGGCGCTATGGCTACACCTTC.